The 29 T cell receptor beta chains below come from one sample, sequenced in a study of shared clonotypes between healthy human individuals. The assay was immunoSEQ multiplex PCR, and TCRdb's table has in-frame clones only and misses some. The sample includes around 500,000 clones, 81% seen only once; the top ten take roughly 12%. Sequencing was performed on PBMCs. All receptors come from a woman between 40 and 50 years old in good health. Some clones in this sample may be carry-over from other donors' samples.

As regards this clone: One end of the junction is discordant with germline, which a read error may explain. The chain's CDR3 is CSANQGFGVF. CDR3 nucleotides: TGCAGTGCTAATCAGGGGTTCGGGGTTTTT. The V gene is TRBV20-1, the J gene TRBJ1-4, with D possibly matching TRBD1 (6 bases). CDR3 size: 10 residues. Germline V gene lookup returns CDR1 DFQATT and CDR2 SNEGSKA (reference sequence).

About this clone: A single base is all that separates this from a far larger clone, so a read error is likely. DNA of the CDR3: TGTGCCAGCAGCCAAGGGACAGGGTTGGGTCAGCCCCAGTATTTT. The encoded protein is CASSQGTGLGQPQYF. V is TRBV4-2 and J is TRBJ1-5; 8 bases map to TRBD1. The DNA end is more similar to TRBJ2-3, so the J call may be wrong. Germline V CDR1 and CDR2: LGHNA, YNFKEQ. The CDR3 totals 15 residues.

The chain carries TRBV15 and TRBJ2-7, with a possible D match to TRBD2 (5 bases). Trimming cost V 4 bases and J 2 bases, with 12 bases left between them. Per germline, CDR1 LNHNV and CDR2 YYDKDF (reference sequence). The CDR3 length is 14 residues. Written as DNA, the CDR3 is TGTGCCACCAGCAACGGGCGGGCAACCTACGAGCAGTACTTC. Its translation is CATSNGRATYEQYF.

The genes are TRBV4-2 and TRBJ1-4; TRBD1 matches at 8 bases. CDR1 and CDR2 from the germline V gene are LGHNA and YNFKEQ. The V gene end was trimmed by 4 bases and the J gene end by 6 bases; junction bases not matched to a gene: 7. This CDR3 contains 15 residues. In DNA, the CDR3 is TGTGCCAGCAGCCCGGAGACAGGGGCCTATGAAAAACTGTTTTTT. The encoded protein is CASSPETGAYEKLFF.

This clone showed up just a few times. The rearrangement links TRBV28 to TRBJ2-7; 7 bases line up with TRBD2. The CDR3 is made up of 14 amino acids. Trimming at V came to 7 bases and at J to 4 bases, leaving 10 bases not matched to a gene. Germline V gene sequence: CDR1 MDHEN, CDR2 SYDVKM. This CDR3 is CASIKGGVGYEQYF. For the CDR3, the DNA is TGTGCCAGCATCAAGGGAGGGGTCGGGTACGAGCAGTACTTC.

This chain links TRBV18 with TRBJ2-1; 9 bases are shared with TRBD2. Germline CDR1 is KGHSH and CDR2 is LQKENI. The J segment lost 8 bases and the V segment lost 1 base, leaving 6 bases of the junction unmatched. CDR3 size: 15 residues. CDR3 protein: CASSPQAGGVDEQFF. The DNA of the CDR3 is TGTGCCAGCTCACCACAAGCGGGAGGAGTCGATGAGCAGTTCTTC.

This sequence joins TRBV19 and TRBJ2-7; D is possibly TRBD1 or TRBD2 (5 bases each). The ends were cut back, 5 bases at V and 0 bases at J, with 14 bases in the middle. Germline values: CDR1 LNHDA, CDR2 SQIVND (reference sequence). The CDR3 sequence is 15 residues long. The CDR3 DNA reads TGTGCCAGTAGTCAGGGACCTCTCCGCTCCTACGAGCAGTACTTC. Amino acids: CASSQGPLRSYEQYF.

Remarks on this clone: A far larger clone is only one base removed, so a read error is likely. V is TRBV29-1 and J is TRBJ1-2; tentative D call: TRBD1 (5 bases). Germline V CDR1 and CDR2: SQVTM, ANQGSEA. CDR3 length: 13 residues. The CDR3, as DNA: TGCAGAGTTGACGCAGGGAAGTACTATGGCTACACCTTC. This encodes CRVDAGKYYGYTF.

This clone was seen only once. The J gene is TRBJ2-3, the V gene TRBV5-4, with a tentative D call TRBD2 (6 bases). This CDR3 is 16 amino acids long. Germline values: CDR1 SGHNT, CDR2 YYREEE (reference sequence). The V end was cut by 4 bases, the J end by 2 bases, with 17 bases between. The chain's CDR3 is CASSPRVAAHTDTQYF. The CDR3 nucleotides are TGTGCCAGCAGCCCCAGGGTAGCGGCCCACACAGATACGCAGTATTTT.

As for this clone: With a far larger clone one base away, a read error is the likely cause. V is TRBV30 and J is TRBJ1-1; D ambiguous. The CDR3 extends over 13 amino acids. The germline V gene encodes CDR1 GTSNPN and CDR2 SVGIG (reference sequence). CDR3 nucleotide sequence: TGTGCCTGGACCAGGCAGAAGAACAGTGAAGCTTTCTTT. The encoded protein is CAWTRQKNSEAFF. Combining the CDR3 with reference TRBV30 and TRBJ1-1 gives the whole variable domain SQTIHQWPATLVQPVGSPLSLECTVEGTSNPNLYWYRQAAGRGLQLLFYSVGIGQISSEVPQNLSASRPQDRQFILSSKKLLLSDSGFYLCAWTRQKNSEAFFGQGTRLTVV.

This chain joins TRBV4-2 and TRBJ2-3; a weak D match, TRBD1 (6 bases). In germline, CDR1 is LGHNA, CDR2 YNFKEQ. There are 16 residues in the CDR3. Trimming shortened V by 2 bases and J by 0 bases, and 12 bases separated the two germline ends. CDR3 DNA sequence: TGTGCCAGCAGCCAACAAGGGGGAGTCAGCACAGATACGCAGTATTTT. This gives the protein CASSQQGGVSTDTQYF.

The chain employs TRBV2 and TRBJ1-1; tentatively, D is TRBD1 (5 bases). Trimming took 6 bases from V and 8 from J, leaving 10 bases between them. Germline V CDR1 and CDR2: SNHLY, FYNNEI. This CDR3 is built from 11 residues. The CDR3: CASSARVEAFF. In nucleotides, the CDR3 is TGTGCCAGCAGCGCCAGGGTAGAAGCTTTCTTT.

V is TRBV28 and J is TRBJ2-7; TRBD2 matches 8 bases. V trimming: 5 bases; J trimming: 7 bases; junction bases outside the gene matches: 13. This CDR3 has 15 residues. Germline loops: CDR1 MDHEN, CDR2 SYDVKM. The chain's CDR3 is CASSPWTSLDEEQYF. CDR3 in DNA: TGTGCCAGCAGTCCGTGGACTAGCCTAGACGAGGAGCAGTACTTC.

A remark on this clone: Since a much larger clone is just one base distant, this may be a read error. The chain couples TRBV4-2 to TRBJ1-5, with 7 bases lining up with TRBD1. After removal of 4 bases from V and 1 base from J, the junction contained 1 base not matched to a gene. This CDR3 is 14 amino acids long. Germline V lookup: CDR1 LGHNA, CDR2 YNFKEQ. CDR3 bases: TGTGCCAGCAGCCCGGGACAGAGCAATCAGCCCCAGCATTTT. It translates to CASSPGQSNQPQHF.

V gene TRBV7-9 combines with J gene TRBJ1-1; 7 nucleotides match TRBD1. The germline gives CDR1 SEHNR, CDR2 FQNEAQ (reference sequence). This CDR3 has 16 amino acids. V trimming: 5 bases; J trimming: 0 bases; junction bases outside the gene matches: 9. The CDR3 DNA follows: TGTGCCAGCAGCCTTTCCGGGACAGCTATGAACACTGAAGCTTTCTTT. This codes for CASSLSGTAMNTEAFF.

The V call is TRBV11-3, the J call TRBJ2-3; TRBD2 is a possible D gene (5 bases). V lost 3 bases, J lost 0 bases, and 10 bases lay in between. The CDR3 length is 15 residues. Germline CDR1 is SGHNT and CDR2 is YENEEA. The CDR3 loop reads CASSLDSASTDTQYF. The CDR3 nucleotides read TGTGCCAGCAGCTTGGACTCAGCTAGCACAGATACGCAGTATTTT. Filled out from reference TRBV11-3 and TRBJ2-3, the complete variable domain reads EAGVVQSPRYKIIEKKQPVAFWCNPISGHNTLYWYLQNLGQGPELLIRYENEEAVDDSQLPKDRFSAERLKGVDSTLKIQPAELGDSAVYLCASSLDSASTDTQYFGPGTRLTVL.

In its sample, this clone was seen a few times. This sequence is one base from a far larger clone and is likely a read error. The CDR3: CAISEVAGLQETQYF. The DNA of the CDR3 is TGTGCCATCAGTGAGGTGGCGGGACTCCAAGAGACCCAGTACTTC. The V call is TRBV10-3, the J call TRBJ2-5, with D tentatively TRBD2 (6 bases). CDR1 and CDR2 (germline): ENHRY, SYGVKD. Trimming stripped 2 bases from V and 1 base from J, with 11 bases between. The CDR3 is 15 amino acids.

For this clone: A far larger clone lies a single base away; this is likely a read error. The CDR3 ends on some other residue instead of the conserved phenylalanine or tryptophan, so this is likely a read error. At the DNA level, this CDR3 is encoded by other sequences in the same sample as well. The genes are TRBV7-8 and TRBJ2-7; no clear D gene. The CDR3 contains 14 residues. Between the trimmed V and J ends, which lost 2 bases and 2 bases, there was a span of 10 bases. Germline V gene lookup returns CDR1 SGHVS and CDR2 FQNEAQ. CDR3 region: CASSLRSGPYEQYL. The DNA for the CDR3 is TGTGCCAGCAGCTTACGCTCGGGCCCCTACGAGCAGTACTTA.

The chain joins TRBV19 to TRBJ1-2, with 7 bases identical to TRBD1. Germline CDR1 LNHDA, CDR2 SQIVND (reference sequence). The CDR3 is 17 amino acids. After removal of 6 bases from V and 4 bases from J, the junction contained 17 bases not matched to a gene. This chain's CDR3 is CASSPTASGQPIYGYTF. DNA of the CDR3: TGTGCCAGTAGCCCAACAGCGTCGGGACAGCCTATCTATGGCTACACCTTC.

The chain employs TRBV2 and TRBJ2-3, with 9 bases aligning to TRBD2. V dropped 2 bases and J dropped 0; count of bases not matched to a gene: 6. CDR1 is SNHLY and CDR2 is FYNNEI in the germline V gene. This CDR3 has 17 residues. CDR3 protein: CASSELAGEPSTDTQYF. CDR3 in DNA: TGTGCCAGCAGTGAATTAGCGGGAGAGCCTAGCACAGATACGCAGTATTTT.

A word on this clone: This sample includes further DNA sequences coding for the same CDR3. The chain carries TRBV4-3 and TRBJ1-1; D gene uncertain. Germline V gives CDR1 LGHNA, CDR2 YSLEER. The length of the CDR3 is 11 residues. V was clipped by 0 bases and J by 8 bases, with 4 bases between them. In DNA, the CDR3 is TGCGCCAGCAGCCAAGATCGGGAAGCTTTCTTT. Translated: CASSQDREAFF.

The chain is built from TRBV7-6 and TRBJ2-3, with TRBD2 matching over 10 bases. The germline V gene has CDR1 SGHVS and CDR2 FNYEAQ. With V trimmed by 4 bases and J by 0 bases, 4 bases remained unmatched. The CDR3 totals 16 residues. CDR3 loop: CASSSLAGASTDTQYF. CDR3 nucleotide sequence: TGTGCCAGCAGCTCTCTAGCGGGAGCTAGCACAGATACGCAGTATTTT.

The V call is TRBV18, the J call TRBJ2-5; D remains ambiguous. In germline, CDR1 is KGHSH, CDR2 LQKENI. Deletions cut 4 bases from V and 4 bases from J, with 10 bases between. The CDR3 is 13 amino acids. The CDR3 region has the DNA TGTGCCAGCTCACTGGCCGGCGGAGAGACCCAGTACTTC. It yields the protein CASSLAGGETQYF.

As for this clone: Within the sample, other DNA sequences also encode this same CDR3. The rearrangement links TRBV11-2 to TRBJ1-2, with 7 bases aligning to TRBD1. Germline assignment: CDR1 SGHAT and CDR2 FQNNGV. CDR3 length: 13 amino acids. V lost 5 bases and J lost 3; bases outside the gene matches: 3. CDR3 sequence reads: CASSPQGDYGYTF. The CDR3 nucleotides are TGTGCCAGCAGCCCCCAGGGGGACTATGGCTACACCTTC.

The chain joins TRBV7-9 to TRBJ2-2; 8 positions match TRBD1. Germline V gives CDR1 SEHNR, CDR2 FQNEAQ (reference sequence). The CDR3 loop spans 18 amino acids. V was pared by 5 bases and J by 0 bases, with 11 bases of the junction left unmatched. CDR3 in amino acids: CASSPGQGSFSNTGELFF. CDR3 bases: TGTGCCAGCAGCCCCGGACAGGGTTCTTTCTCGAACACCGGGGAGCTGTTTTTT.

The CDR3 reads CASSLVEGDSGNTIYF. CDR3 in DNA: TGTGCCAGCAGCTTAGTTGAGGGAGACTCTGGAAACACCATATATTTT. This chain joins TRBV11-3 and TRBJ1-3, with D unclear. Germline loops: CDR1 SGHNT, CDR2 YENEEA. This CDR3 is 16 amino acids long. Trimming stripped 1 base from V and 0 bases from J, with 10 bases between.

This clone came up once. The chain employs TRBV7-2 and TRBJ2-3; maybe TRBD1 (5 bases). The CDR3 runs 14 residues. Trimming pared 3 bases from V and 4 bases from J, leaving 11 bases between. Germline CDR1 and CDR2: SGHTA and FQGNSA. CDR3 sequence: CASSFNLGPDTQYF. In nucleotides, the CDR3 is TGTGCCAGCAGCTTTAATTTGGGGCCAGATACGCAGTATTTT.

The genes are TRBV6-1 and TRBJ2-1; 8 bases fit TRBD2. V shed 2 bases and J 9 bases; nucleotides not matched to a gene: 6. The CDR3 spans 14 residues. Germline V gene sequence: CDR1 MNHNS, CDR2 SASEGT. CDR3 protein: CASSEISGSSEQFF. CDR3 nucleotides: TGTGCCAGCAGTGAAATAAGCGGGAGTAGTGAGCAGTTCTTC.

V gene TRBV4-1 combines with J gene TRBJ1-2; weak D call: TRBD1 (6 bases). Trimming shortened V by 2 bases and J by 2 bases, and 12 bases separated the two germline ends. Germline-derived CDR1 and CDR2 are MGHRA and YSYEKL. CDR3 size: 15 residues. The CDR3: CASSQSGTPNYGYTF. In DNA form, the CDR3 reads TGCGCCAGCAGCCAATCGGGGACACCCAACTATGGCTACACCTTC.